A selection of T cell receptor beta chains follows, all from one sample in a study of blood T cell repertoires in COVID-19. Assay: immunoSEQ multiplex PCR; the TCRdb copy retains only in-frame clones and omits some. The sample lists roughly 290,000 clones, more than 70% occurring once. The sequenced material came from peripheral blood. Receptors originate from a woman aged 50 to 65 who had recovered from COVID-19. CDR3s include the opening cysteine and the closing phenylalanine or tryptophan. A D gene is named only where the DNA matches it firmly. Size tells how often a clone was seen (once, few, many) or the class of an expanded clone, and some rows leave it out.

J | V | D | size | CDR3 | DNA
TRBJ2-1 | TRBV12-3/TRBV12-4 | TRBD2 | - | CASGQTSGGEQFF | TGTGCCAGCGGACAGACTAGCGGGGGTGAGCAGTTCTTC
TRBJ1-1 | TRBV15 | TRBD1 | - | CATSNRGPLNTEAFF | TGTGCCACCTCCAACAGGGGCCCATTGAACACTGAAGCTTTCTTT
TRBJ2-7 | TRBV6-5 | - | once | CASSLYRTPEDEQYF | TGTGCCAGCAGTCTTTATCGGACTCCGGAGGACGAGCAGTACTTC
TRBJ2-7 | TRBV7-4 | - | - | CASSLATGTYEQYF | TGTGCCAGCAGCTTAGCCACAGGAACCTACGAGCAGTACTTC
TRBJ2-1 | TRBV19 | - | - | CASSPQGVHNEQFF | TGTGCCAGTAGTCCCCAGGGTGTGCACAATGAGCAGTTCTTC
TRBJ2-1 | TRBV7-2 | TRBD2 | - | CASSPQRGVNEQFF | TGTGCCAGCAGCCCACAGCGGGGAGTTAATGAGCAGTTCTTC
TRBJ1-2 | TRBV7-8 | TRBD1 | - | CASSSRQGARGYTF | TGTGCCAGCAGCTCCCGCCAGGGGGCAAGGGGCTACACCTTC
TRBJ2-7 | TRBV27 | TRBD2 | - | CASSHAPSGIYEQYF | TGTGCCAGCAGCCATGCTCCTAGCGGGATCTACGAGCAGTACTTC
TRBJ2-7 | TRBV4-2 | TRBD2 | - | CASSPTGGREQHEQYF | TGTGCCAGCAGCCCCACGGGGGGTCGGGAGCAGCACGAGCAGTACTTC
TRBJ1-5 | TRBV5-1 | - | - | CASSLDGGSNQPQHF | TGCGCCAGCAGCTTGGACGGGGGGAGCAATCAGCCCCAGCATTTT
TRBJ2-2 | TRBV6-2/TRBV6-3 | - | - | CASSSDSRYTGELFF | TGTGCCAGCAGTTCCGACAGCCGATACACCGGGGAGCTGTTTTTT
TRBJ2-1 | TRBV29-1 | TRBD1 | - | CSVARGSYNEQFF | TGCAGCGTTGCCAGGGGGTCATACAATGAGCAGTTCTTC
TRBJ2-1 | TRBV10-3 | TRBD2 | few | CAISESSGAGARNEQFF | TGTGCCATCAGTGAGTCAAGTGGAGCGGGAGCTAGAAATGAGCAGTTCTTC
TRBJ2-2 | TRBV5-4 | - | few | CASSTDPRDTGELFF | TGTGCCAGCAGCACGGACCCGCGGGACACCGGGGAGCTGTTTTTT
TRBJ1-5 | TRBV20-1 | TRBD1 | once | CSASTGVQPQHF | TGCAGTGCTAGTACAGGGGTCCAGCCCCAGCATTTT
TRBJ2-4 | TRBV21-1 | - | once | CASSTKKNGCWGTAFRGIQYF | TGTGCCAGCAGCACCAAAAAAAATGGGTGTTGGGGGACAGCCTTTAGGGGCATTCAGTACTTC
TRBJ1-1 | TRBV28 | - | - | CASSFHGQNTEAFF | TGTGCCAGCAGTTTCCACGGACAGAACACTGAAGCTTTCTTT
TRBJ2-2 | TRBV7-9 | - | - | CASSLHSRSGNTGELFF | TGTGCCAGCAGCTTGCATTCCCGGTCGGGGAACACCGGGGAGCTGTTTTTT
TRBJ1-2 | TRBV28 | TRBD1 | - | CASRTAGTAYGYTF | TGTGCCAGCAGAACCGCCGGGACAGCTTATGGCTACACCTTC
TRBJ2-2 | TRBV9 | TRBD1 | - | CASSVGDRATGELFF | TGTGCCAGCAGCGTAGGAGACAGGGCAACCGGGGAGCTGTTTTTT
TRBJ2-2 | TRBV6-5 | TRBD1 | - | CASSYGGQGNTGELFF | TGTGCCAGCAGTTACGGGGGACAGGGTAACACCGGGGAGCTGTTTTTT
TRBJ2-7 | TRBV6-5 | TRBD2 | - | CASSWTSGTYEQYF | TGTGCCAGCAGTTGGACTAGCGGTACTTACGAGCAGTACTTC
TRBJ1-1 | TRBV15 | TRBD1 | - | CATSRILRGSNTEAFF | TGTGCCACCAGCAGGATTCTCAGGGGGTCTAACACTGAAGCTTTCTTT
TRBJ2-1 | TRBV18 | TRBD2 | - | CASSPPTGRDYNEQFF | TGTGCCAGCTCACCACCTACGGGGAGGGATTACAATGAGCAGTTCTTC
TRBJ1-1 | TRBV4-2 | - | - | CASSQDIGRNTEAFF | TGTGCCAGCAGCCAAGATATCGGGAGAAACACTGAAGCTTTCTTT
TRBJ1-5 | TRBV4-1 | - | - | CASSQEIRSNQPQHF | TGCGCCAGCAGCCAAGAGATCAGAAGCAATCAGCCCCAGCATTTT
TRBJ2-7 | TRBV20-1 | - | - | CSVLAGYEQYF | TGCAGTGTATTAGCCGGGTACGAGCAGTACTTC
TRBJ2-7 | TRBV21-1 | - | - | CASSPRDRLYEQYF | TGTGCCAGCAGCCCCCGGGACAGACTCTACGAGCAGTACTTC
TRBJ1-2 | TRBV5-1 | - | - | CASSLGTSDGYTF | TGCGCCAGCAGCTTGGGGACATCTGATGGCTACACCTTC
TRBJ2-3 | TRBV28 | - | - | CASSPAHTQYF | TGTGCCAGCAGCCCCGCGCATACGCAGTATTTT
TRBJ2-3 | TRBV11-2 | TRBD1 | - | CASRGDRAGDTQYF | TGTGCCAGCAGGGGGGACAGGGCGGGGGATACGCAGTATTTT
TRBJ2-2 | TRBV7-5 | - | - | CARNTRDYPTGELFF | TGTGCCAGAAACACCCGGGACTACCCCACCGGGGAGCTGTTTTTT
TRBJ1-4 | TRBV19 | - | - | CASSMNRGNEKLFF | TGTGCCAGTAGTATGAATCGGGGTAATGAAAAACTGTTTTTT
TRBJ2-5 | TRBV30 | TRBD2 | - | CAWSPGLARETQYF | TGTGCCTGGAGTCCCGGACTAGCACGAGAGACCCAGTACTTC
TRBJ2-1 | TRBV3-1/TRBV3-2 | TRBD2 | - | CASSQVGGSGGRNEQFF | TGTGCCAGCAGCCAAGTCGGGGGAAGCGGGGGGAGGAATGAGCAGTTCTTC
TRBJ2-7 | TRBV11-2 | - | - | CASSSDRGRGEQYF | TGTGCCAGCAGCTCGGACCGGGGCCGGGGGGAGCAGTACTTC
TRBJ2-3 | TRBV7-7 | TRBD1 | - | CASSLGQGEDTQYF | TGTGCCAGCAGCCTGGGACAGGGTGAGGATACGCAGTATTTT
TRBJ2-6 | TRBV6-2/TRBV6-3 | - | - | CASSFPGLRSGANVLTF | TGTGCCAGCAGTTTTCCGGGACTCCGCTCTGGGGCCAACGTCCTGACTTTC
TRBJ2-7 | TRBV28 | TRBD2 | - | CASSLSSGSTYEQYF | TGTGCCAGCAGTTTATCTAGCGGGAGTACCTACGAGCAGTACTTC
TRBJ2-1 | TRBV9 | TRBD2 | once | CASSARRESNEQFF | TGTGCCAGCAGCGCGCGGCGGGAGTCTAATGAGCAGTTCTTC
TRBJ2-1 | TRBV19 | TRBD2 | - | CASSAEGREGQYNEQFF | TGTGCCAGTAGTGCAGAGGGGCGGGAGGGCCAATACAATGAGCAGTTCTTC
TRBJ2-5 | TRBV2 | TRBD2 | - | CASSRLAESETQYF | TGTGCCAGCAGCCGACTAGCCGAGTCAGAGACCCAGTACTTC
TRBJ1-6 | TRBV9 | - | once | CASSPTEDSSYNSPLHF | TGTGCCAGCAGCCCTACAGAGGACAGCTCCTATAATTCACCCCTCCACTTT
TRBJ1-2 | TRBV5-6 | TRBD1 | - | CASSLVWTGGNGYTF | TGTGCCAGCAGCTTGGTTTGGACAGGGGGCAATGGCTACACCTTC
TRBJ2-1 | TRBV4-1 | TRBD2 | - | CASSPGPPSGRRRDEQFF | TGCGCCAGCAGCCCGGGACCCCCAAGCGGGAGACGAAGGGATGAGCAGTTCTTC
TRBJ2-5 | TRBV25-1 | - | - | CASSEGTHESETQYF | TGTGCCAGCAGTGAAGGGACTCACGAGAGTGAGACCCAGTACTTC
TRBJ1-5 | TRBV23-1 | - | few | CASTQIRPGGDQPQHF | TGCGCCAGCACACAGATTAGGCCCGGAGGCGATCAGCCCCAGCATTTT
TRBJ1-2 | TRBV5-4 | TRBD1 | - | CASSLAPGQGTF | TGTGCCAGCAGCTTGGCCCCAGGACAGGGGACCTTC
TRBJ1-5 | TRBV19 | - | once | CASSIEWSGLQPQHF | TGTGCCAGTAGTATAGAATGGTCAGGGCTACAGCCCCAGCATTTT
TRBJ1-2 | TRBV7-2 | - | - | CASSLGPDYGYTF | TGTGCCAGCAGCTTAGGTCCAGACTATGGCTACACCTTC
TRBJ2-5 | TRBV2 | TRBD1 | - | CASSLQGWETQYF | TGTGCCAGCAGTTTACAGGGGTGGGAGACCCAGTACTTC
TRBJ1-2 | TRBV6-5 | - | - | CASSYSTATNYGYTF | TGTGCCAGCAGTTACTCGACAGCAACTAACTATGGCTACACCTTC